This record concerns one TCR beta chain sequence. Its antigen is not identified. The germline V gene encodes CDR1 LNHDA and CDR2 SQIVND (reference sequence). Trimming shortened V by 1 base and J by 5 bases, and 20 bases separated the two germline ends. The CDR3 totals 17 residues. This sample was included in a study of shared clonotypes between healthy human individuals. The study's findings and limits: Richness estimates generally favored naive over memory subsets.

Caucasian adults residing in Nashville, Tennessee made up all the donors. Both subsets, CD45RA+ naive and CD45RA-negative memory, were split from the CD4+ cells. Samples underwent the assay at deep level. Profiling relied on immunoSEQ multiplex PCR, and the TCRdb table lists in-frame clones only, not all of them. Among 2.5 million or so clones, more than 80% were seen once, and the ten largest hold about 0.13%. The chain has TRBV19 and TRBJ2-5; D possibly corresponds to TRBD2 (6 bases). The sample taken for sequencing was naive CD4+ T cells sorted from blood. Subset noted: CD45RA+ positively selected. The TCR originated in a young man in good health. The CDR3 protein is CASSIGALGGESETQYF. Written as DNA, the CDR3 is TGTGCCAGTAGTATAGGTGCCTTAGGAGGGGAATCGGAGACCCAGTACTTC.